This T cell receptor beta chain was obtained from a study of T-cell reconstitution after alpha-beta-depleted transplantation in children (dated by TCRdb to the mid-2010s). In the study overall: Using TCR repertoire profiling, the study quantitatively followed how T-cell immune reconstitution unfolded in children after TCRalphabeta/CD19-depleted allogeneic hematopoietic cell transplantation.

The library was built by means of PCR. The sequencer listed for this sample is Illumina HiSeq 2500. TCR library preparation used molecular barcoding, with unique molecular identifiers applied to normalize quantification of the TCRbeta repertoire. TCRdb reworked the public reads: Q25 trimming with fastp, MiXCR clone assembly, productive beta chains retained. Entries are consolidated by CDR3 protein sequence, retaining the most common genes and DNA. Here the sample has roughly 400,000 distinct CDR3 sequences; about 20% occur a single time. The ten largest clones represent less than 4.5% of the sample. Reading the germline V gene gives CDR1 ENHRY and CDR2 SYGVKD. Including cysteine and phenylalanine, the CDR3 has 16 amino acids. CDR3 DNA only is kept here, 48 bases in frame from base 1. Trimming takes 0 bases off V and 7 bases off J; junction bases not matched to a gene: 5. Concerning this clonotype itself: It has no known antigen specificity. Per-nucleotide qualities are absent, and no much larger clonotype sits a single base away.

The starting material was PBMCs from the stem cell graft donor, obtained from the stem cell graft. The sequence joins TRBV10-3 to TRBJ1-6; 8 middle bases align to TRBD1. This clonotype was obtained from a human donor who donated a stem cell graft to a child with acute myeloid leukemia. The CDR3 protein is CAISESGAGGNSPLHF. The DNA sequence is TGTGCCATCAGTGAGTCAGGAGCAGGGGGCAATTCACCCCTCCACTTT.